This T cell receptor (beta chain) was found in a study of a mutant IDH1 vaccine in newly diagnosed glioma. In the study overall: Investigators started vaccination 4-6 weeks after radiotherapy alone, or with temozolomide cycles. An approximately 62% male, around 38% female split and a mean age of about 44 years characterized treated patients. Study-level results: It seemed that pseudoprogression was not linked to changes in the top peripheral T cell clonotypes.

Sample time point: week 47, end of study. Doses comprised 300 ug of mutant IDH1 20-mer peptide each, plus topical imiquimod. Eight vaccinations were given in weeks 1, 3, 5, 7, 11, 15, 19 and 23. Repertoires were generated with immunoSEQ multiplex PCR, while TCRdb's copy carries only in-frame clones and drops some. The table has almost 25,000 clones, 82% seen once. With regard to this clone: Its antigen is not identified.

Losses at the gene ends were 0 bases for V and 0 bases for J; bases not matched to a gene: 2. This CDR3 has 15 amino acids. Germline CDR1 is SGHRS and CDR2 is YFSETQ. This sequence originates from a man aged 35 to 55 with glioma. Some clones in this sample may be carry-over from other donors' samples. V is TRBV5-1 and J is TRBJ1-2, with TRBD1 identical over 7 bases. Source: PBMCs, taken from a glioma patient whose treatment included an IDH1 peptide vaccine. CDR3 DNA: TGCGCCAGCAGCTTGGGACAGGGTGCTAACTATGGCTACACCTTC. Translation: CASSLGQGANYGYTF.